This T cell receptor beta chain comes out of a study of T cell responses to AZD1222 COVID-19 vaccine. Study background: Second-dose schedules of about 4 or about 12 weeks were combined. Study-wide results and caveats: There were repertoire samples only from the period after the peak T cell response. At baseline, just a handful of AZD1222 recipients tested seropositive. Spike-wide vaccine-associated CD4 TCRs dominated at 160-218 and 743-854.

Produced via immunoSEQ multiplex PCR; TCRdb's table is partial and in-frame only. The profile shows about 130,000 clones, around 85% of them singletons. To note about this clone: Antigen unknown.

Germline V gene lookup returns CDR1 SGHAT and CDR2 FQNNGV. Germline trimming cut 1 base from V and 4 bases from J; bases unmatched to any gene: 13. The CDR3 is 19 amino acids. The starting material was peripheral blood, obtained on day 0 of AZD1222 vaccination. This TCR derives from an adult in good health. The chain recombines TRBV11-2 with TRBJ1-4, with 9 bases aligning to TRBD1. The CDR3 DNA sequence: TGTGCCAGCAGCTTAGGGCCCTCTGGACAGGGGTTCTTTAATGAAAAACTGTTTTTT. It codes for CASSLGPSGQGFFNEKLFF.